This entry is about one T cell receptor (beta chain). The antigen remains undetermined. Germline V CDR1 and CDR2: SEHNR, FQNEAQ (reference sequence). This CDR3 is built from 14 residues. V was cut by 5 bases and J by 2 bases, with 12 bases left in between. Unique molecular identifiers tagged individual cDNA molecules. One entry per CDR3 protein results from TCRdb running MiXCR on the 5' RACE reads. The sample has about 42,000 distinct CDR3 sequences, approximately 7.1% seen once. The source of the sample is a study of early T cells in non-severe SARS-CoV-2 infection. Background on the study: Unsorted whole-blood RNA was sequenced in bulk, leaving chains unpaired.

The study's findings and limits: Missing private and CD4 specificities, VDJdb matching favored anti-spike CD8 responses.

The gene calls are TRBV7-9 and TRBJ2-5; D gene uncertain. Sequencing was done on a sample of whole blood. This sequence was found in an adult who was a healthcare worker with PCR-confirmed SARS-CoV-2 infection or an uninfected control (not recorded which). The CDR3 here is CASSHSGSQETQYF. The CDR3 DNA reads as TGTGCCAGCAGCCATTCGGGCTCTCAAGAGACCCAGTACTTC. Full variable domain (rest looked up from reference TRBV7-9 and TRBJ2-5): DTGVSQNPRHKITKRGQNVTFRCDPISEHNRLYWYRQTLGQGPEFLTYFQNEAQLEKSRLLSDRFSAERPKGSFSTLEIQRTEQGDSAMYLCASSHSGSQETQYFGPGTRLLVL.